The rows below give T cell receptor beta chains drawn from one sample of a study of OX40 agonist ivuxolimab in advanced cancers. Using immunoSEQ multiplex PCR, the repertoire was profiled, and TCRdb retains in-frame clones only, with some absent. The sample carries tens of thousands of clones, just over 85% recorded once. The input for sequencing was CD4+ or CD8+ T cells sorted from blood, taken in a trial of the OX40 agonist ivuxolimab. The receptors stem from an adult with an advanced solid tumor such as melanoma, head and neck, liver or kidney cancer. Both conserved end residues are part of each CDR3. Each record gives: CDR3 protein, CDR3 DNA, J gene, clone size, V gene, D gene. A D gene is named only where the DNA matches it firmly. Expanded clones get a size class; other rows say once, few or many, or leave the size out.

CDR3 protein: CASSSNYQETQYF; CDR3 DNA: TGCGCCAGCAGCAGTAACTACCAAGAGACCCAGTACTTC; J gene: TRBJ2-5; clone size: -; V gene: TRBV5-1; D gene: -
CDR3 protein: CASSPSGGHSGNTIYF; CDR3 DNA: TGTGCCAGCTCACCAAGTGGGGGACACTCTGGAAACACCATATATTTT; J gene: TRBJ1-3; clone size: few; V gene: TRBV18; D gene: -
CDR3 protein: CASTLSAPGTGFFGANVLTF; CDR3 DNA: TGTGCCAGCACCCTCTCCGCCCCCGGGACAGGGTTTTTCGGGGCCAACGTCCTGACTTTC; J gene: TRBJ2-6; clone size: once; V gene: TRBV27; D gene: TRBD1
CDR3 protein: CASSLSGRTGELFF; CDR3 DNA: TGTGCCAGCAGTCTTAGCGGGAGAACCGGGGAGCTGTTTTTT; J gene: TRBJ2-2; clone size: -; V gene: TRBV6-1; D gene: TRBD2
CDR3 protein: CASSRQAMNYGYTF; CDR3 DNA: TGTGCCAGCAGCCGACAGGCGATGAACTATGGCTACACCTTC; J gene: TRBJ1-2; clone size: -; V gene: TRBV6-1; D gene: -
CDR3 protein: CASGQGRATDTQYF; CDR3 DNA: TGTGCCAGCGGACAGGGTAGAGCCACAGATACGCAGTATTTT; J gene: TRBJ2-3; clone size: few; V gene: TRBV28; D gene: TRBD1
CDR3 protein: CACQARAKNIQYF; CDR3 DNA: TGTGCCTGCCAAGCGAGGGCCAAAAACATTCAGTACTTC; J gene: TRBJ2-4; clone size: -; V gene: TRBV30; D gene: -
CDR3 protein: CASTDTSDQETQYF; CDR3 DNA: TGTGCCAGCACGGATACTAGCGACCAAGAGACCCAGTACTTC; J gene: TRBJ2-5; clone size: -; V gene: TRBV19; D gene: TRBD2
CDR3 protein: CASVPKEGGGTEQYF; CDR3 DNA: TGTGCCAGCGTACCAAAGGAGGGGGGAGGGACCGAGCAGTACTTC; J gene: TRBJ2-7; clone size: -; V gene: TRBV6-1; D gene: -
CDR3 protein: CASSVGRSGDDQETQYF; CDR3 DNA: TGTGCCAGCAGCGTAGGTAGGAGCGGGGACGACCAAGAGACCCAGTACTTC; J gene: TRBJ2-5; clone size: -; V gene: TRBV9; D gene: TRBD2
CDR3 protein: CASSLGVTNTEAFF; CDR3 DNA: TGTGCCAGCAGTCTAGGAGTGACGAACACTGAAGCTTTCTTT; J gene: TRBJ1-1; clone size: -; V gene: TRBV6-1; D gene: -
CDR3 protein: CASSYTGTHSYEQYF; CDR3 DNA: TGTGCCAGCAGCTACACCGGGACACACTCCTACGAGCAGTACTTC; J gene: TRBJ2-7; clone size: -; V gene: TRBV5-6; D gene: -
CDR3 protein: CASSRGHESTDTQYF; CDR3 DNA: TGTGCCAGCAGCCGGGGACACGAGAGCACAGATACGCAGTATTTT; J gene: TRBJ2-3; clone size: -; V gene: TRBV28; D gene: -
CDR3 protein: CASSRGQIGFGNTIYF; CDR3 DNA: TGTGCCAGCAGCCGAGGTCAAATTGGATTTGGAAACACCATATATTTT; J gene: TRBJ1-3; clone size: -; V gene: TRBV4-2; D gene: -
CDR3 protein: CASSPGQSRLTDTQYF; CDR3 DNA: TGTGCCAGCAGCCCCGGACAATCCCGACTCACAGATACGCAGTATTTT; J gene: TRBJ2-3; clone size: -; V gene: TRBV7-3; D gene: -
CDR3 protein: CASSSGLGAYYEQYF; CDR3 DNA: TGTGCCAGCAGCTCGGGACTCGGGGCCTACTACGAGCAGTACTTC; J gene: TRBJ2-7; clone size: -; V gene: TRBV7-2; D gene: -
CDR3 protein: CASSFLANTQYF; CDR3 DNA: TGTGCCAGCAGTTTCCTAGCAAATACGCAGTATTTT; J gene: TRBJ2-3; clone size: -; V gene: TRBV2; D gene: -
CDR3 protein: CASSPAPGQREQYF; CDR3 DNA: TGTGCCAGCAGCCCCGCCCCGGGACAACGCGAGCAGTACTTC; J gene: TRBJ2-7; clone size: once; V gene: TRBV7-3; D gene: -
CDR3 protein: CASSLDGLDNEQFF; CDR3 DNA: TGTGCCAGCAGCTTAGATGGCCTCGACAATGAGCAGTTCTTC; J gene: TRBJ2-1; clone size: -; V gene: TRBV7-2; D gene: -
CDR3 protein: CASSLGRLLGAQYF; CDR3 DNA: TGTGCCAGCAGCTTAGGGCGGCTGTTGGGGGCCCAGTACTTC; J gene: TRBJ2-5; clone size: -; V gene: TRBV11-2; D gene: -
CDR3 protein: CASSEGTGAFVDQPQHF; CDR3 DNA: TGCGCCAGCAGTGAAGGGACAGGGGCCTTTGTCGATCAGCCCCAGCATTTT; J gene: TRBJ1-5; clone size: -; V gene: TRBV10-2; D gene: TRBD1
CDR3 protein: CASSQEGTRYTGELFF; CDR3 DNA: TGCGCCAGCAGCCAAGAGGGGACTAGGTACACCGGGGAGCTGTTTTTT; J gene: TRBJ2-2; clone size: -; V gene: TRBV4-1; D gene: TRBD2
CDR3 protein: CASSRGGDGNEKLFF; CDR3 DNA: TGTGCCAGCAGCCGCGGAGGGGACGGGAATGAAAAACTGTTTTTT; J gene: TRBJ1-4; clone size: -; V gene: TRBV5-4; D gene: -
CDR3 protein: CASREDASNYGYTF; CDR3 DNA: TGTGCCAGCAGAGAGGACGCATCGAACTATGGCTACACCTTC; J gene: TRBJ1-2; clone size: once; V gene: TRBV2; D gene: -
CDR3 protein: CASRVLAGGGQETQYF; CDR3 DNA: TGCGCCAGCAGGGTCCTAGCGGGAGGAGGGCAGGAGACCCAGTACTTC; J gene: TRBJ2-5; clone size: -; V gene: TRBV5-1; D gene: TRBD2
CDR3 protein: CASSQDREGIQYF; CDR3 DNA: TGTGCCAGCAGTCAGGACAGGGAGGGCATTCAGTACTTC; J gene: TRBJ2-4; clone size: once; V gene: TRBV27; D gene: -
CDR3 protein: CASSVGTGYLLFF; CDR3 DNA: TGTGCCAGCAGTGTGGGGACAGGGTACCTTCTGTTTTTT; J gene: TRBJ1-4; clone size: -; V gene: TRBV28; D gene: TRBD1
CDR3 protein: CASGRAHNEKLFF; CDR3 DNA: TGTGCCAGCGGGCGGGCCCATAATGAAAAACTGTTTTTT; J gene: TRBJ1-4; clone size: -; V gene: TRBV28; D gene: -
CDR3 protein: CASSSKNGGETQYF; CDR3 DNA: TGTGCCAGCAGCAGCAAAAACGGGGGGGAGACCCAGTACTTC; J gene: TRBJ2-5; clone size: -; V gene: TRBV13; D gene: TRBD2
CDR3 protein: CATRQGGEKLFF; CDR3 DNA: TGTGCCACCCGGCAGGGGGGCGAAAAACTGTTTTTT; J gene: TRBJ1-4; clone size: once; V gene: TRBV19; D gene: TRBD1
CDR3 protein: CATSGTSGTDTQYF; CDR3 DNA: TGTGCCACCTCCGGGACTAGCGGGACAGATACGCAGTATTTT; J gene: TRBJ2-3; clone size: -; V gene: TRBV6-1; D gene: TRBD2
CDR3 protein: CASSRQVSRTDTQYF; CDR3 DNA: TGTGCCAGCAGCAGACAGGTTTCCCGCACAGATACGCAGTATTTT; J gene: TRBJ2-3; clone size: -; V gene: TRBV6-1; D gene: -
CDR3 protein: CASSQVSSGKRYEQYF; CDR3 DNA: TGTGCCAGCAGCCAAGTTAGTAGCGGGAAGCGCTACGAGCAGTACTTC; J gene: TRBJ2-7; clone size: once; V gene: TRBV4-2; D gene: TRBD2
CDR3 protein: CASSLGQGYGYTF; CDR3 DNA: TGTGCCAGCAGCTTGGGGCAGGGCTATGGCTACACCTTC; J gene: TRBJ1-2; clone size: -; V gene: TRBV7-3; D gene: -
CDR3 protein: CASSFTTTGGAGYTF; CDR3 DNA: TGTGCCAGCAGCTTCACCACGACAGGAGGAGCTGGCTACACCTTC; J gene: TRBJ1-2; clone size: -; V gene: TRBV7-8; D gene: -
CDR3 protein: CASSPTAGRGNTIYF; CDR3 DNA: TGTGCCAGCAGCCCGACCGCAGGGAGAGGAAACACCATATATTTT; J gene: TRBJ1-3; clone size: -; V gene: TRBV6-1; D gene: -
CDR3 protein: CASSRFGEQFF; CDR3 DNA: TGTGCCAGCAGCCGCTTCGGAGAGCAGTTCTTC; J gene: TRBJ2-1; clone size: few; V gene: TRBV7-8; D gene: -
CDR3 protein: CASSTRDRGRKYGYGYTF; CDR3 DNA: TGTGCCAGTAGTACCCGGGACAGGGGGAGAAAATATGGCTATGGCTACACCTTC; J gene: TRBJ1-2; clone size: -; V gene: TRBV19; D gene: TRBD1
CDR3 protein: CASSLTGASAGANVLTF; CDR3 DNA: TGTGCCAGCTCACTAACCGGGGCTTCAGCTGGGGCCAACGTCCTGACTTTC; J gene: TRBJ2-6; clone size: -; V gene: TRBV18; D gene: -
CDR3 protein: CASSYPAPMEKLFF; CDR3 DNA: TGTGCCAGCAGTTATCCAGCCCCGATGGAAAAACTGTTTTTT; J gene: TRBJ1-4; clone size: -; V gene: TRBV28; D gene: -
CDR3 protein: CASSITPGGPMNTEAFF; CDR3 DNA: TGTGCCAGTAGTATCACCCCCGGGGGCCCGATGAACACTGAAGCTTTCTTT; J gene: TRBJ1-1; clone size: -; V gene: TRBV19; D gene: -
CDR3 protein: CASSYQGLNEQFF; CDR3 DNA: TGTGCCAGCAGTTATCAGGGGCTTAATGAGCAGTTCTTC; J gene: TRBJ2-1; clone size: -; V gene: TRBV6-5; D gene: -
CDR3 protein: CASSSRPMGISTHEQYF; CDR3 DNA: TGTGCCAGCAGCTCACGACCGATGGGAATAAGCACCCACGAGCAGTACTTC; J gene: TRBJ2-7; clone size: few; V gene: TRBV5-4; D gene: -
CDR3 protein: CASRGWSYNEQFF; CDR3 DNA: TGTGCCAGCCGGGGTTGGTCGTACAATGAGCAGTTCTTC; J gene: TRBJ2-1; clone size: few; V gene: TRBV7-9; D gene: -
CDR3 protein: CASSQGTSVETQYF; CDR3 DNA: TGCGCCAGCAGCCAAGGGACTAGCGTGGAGACCCAGTACTTC; J gene: TRBJ2-5; clone size: few; V gene: TRBV4-1; D gene: TRBD2
CDR3 protein: CASSDHQGTGNTIYF; CDR3 DNA: TGCGCCAGCAGTGACCATCAGGGGACTGGAAACACCATATATTTT; J gene: TRBJ1-3; clone size: -; V gene: TRBV10-1; D gene: -